This T cell receptor beta chain derives from a study of T cells after posttransplantation cyclophosphamide. General study results and limits: Later blood repertoires were often dominated by clones from the donor CD8+ memory compartment. TRB overlap between skin or GI tissue T cells and blood was limited.

Repertoires were generated with immunoSEQ multiplex PCR, while TCRdb's copy carries only in-frame clones and drops some. Recorded here are 20,000 to 25,000 clones, none singletons. This clone appeared many times. As yet, its antigen is unknown. This CDR3 comprises 14 residues. The germline gives CDR1 SGHAT, CDR2 FQNNGV. Trimming stripped 2 bases from V and 3 bases from J, with 7 bases between. A marrow graft followed busulfan-fludarabine conditioning, with cyclophosphamide on days +3 and +4. The starting material was PBMCs, obtained after allogeneic stem cell transplant with posttransplant cyclophosphamide. This TCR was recovered from a young adult male patient who received an allogeneic stem cell transplant from a related donor, was CMV-positive, and had no GVHD. Some of the T cells might come from the graft donor. V gene TRBV11-2 combines with J gene TRBJ2-2; D unclear. DNA of the CDR3: TGTGCCAGCAGCTTACGAGAATACACCGGGGAGCTGTTTTTT. It codes for CASSLREYTGELFF. The full variable domain, rest sourced from reference TRBV11-2 and TRBJ2-2, is EAGVAQSPRYKIIEKRQSVAFWCNPISGHATLYWYQQILGQGPKLLIQFQNNGVVDDSQLPKDRFSAERLKGVDSTLKIQPAKLEDSAVYLCASSLREYTGELFFGEGSRLTVL.